This entry features one T cell receptor beta chain sequence. Its specificity is unknown. The data derive from a study of T cell responses to AZD1222 COVID-19 vaccine. Second-dose groups at about 4 or about 12 weeks were pooled. Repertoires were generated with immunoSEQ multiplex PCR, while TCRdb's copy carries only in-frame clones and drops some. Of about 75,000 clones in the sample, about nine tenths are singletons; the top ten hold roughly 18%. Study-level findings and limits: The span of vaccine-associated CD4 TCRs extended across spike, with dominance at 160-218 and 743-854. Clonal diversity was possibly underestimated, and white British individuals and females predominated among donors.

Trimming stripped 0 bases from V and 0 bases from J, with 12 bases between. Germline lookup yields CDR1 LGHNA and CDR2 YNFKEQ. CDR3 length equals 17 residues. The clonotype originates from an adult who received the AZD1222 COVID-19 vaccine. Sample: peripheral blood, taken 28 days after the second AZD1222 dose. This chain connects TRBV4-2 to TRBJ1-3; D remains unclear. In DNA, the CDR3 is TGTGCCAGCAGCCAAGACCTAATCGGACTCTCTGGAAACACCATATATTTT. Its translation: CASSQDLIGLSGNTIYF.